The clone carrying this TCR beta chain was detected a few times. Clones were read by immunoSEQ multiplex PCR, and TCRdb kept only the in-frame ones, dropping some. The table has about 100,000 clones, around 90% seen once. The sample comes from a study of control samples from healthy donors and cancer patients. The receptor's source is a man younger than 40 in good health. The sample consisted of blood.

CDR3 residues: CASRDSSGYDSYNEQFF. For the CDR3, the DNA is TGTGCCAGCAGGGATTCTAGCGGGTACGACTCCTACAATGAGCAGTTCTTC. The J gene is TRBJ2-1, the V gene TRBV28; 8 bases align to TRBD2. CDR1 is MDHEN, CDR2 SYDVKM, per germline. Trimming cost V 6 bases and J 0 bases; bases outside gene matches: 10. This CDR3 has 17 amino acids.